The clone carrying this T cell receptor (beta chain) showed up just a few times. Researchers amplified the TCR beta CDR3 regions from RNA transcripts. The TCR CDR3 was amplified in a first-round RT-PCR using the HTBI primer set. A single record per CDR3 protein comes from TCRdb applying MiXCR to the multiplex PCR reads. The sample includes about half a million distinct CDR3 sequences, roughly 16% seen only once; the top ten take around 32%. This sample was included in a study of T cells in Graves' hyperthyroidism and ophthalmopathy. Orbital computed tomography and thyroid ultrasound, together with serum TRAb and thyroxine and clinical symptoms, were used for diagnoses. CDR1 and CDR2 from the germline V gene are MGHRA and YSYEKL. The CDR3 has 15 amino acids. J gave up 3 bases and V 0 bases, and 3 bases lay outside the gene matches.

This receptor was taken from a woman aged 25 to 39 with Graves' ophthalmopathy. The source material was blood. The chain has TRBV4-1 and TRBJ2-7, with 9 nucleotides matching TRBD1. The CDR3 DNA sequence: TGCGCCAGCAGCCAAGATGGGACAGGGATCTACGAGCAGTACTTC. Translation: CASSQDGTGIYEQYF.